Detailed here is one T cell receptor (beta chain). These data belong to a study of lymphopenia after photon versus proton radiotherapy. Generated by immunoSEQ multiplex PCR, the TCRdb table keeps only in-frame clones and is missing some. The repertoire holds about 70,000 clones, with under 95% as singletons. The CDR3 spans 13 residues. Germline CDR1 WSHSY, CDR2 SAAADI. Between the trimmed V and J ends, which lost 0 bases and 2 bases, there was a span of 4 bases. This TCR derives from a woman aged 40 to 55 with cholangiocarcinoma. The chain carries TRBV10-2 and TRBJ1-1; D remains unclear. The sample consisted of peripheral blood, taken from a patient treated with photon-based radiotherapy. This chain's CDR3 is CASSESLNTEAFF. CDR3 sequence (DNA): TGCGCCAGCAGTGAGTCCTTAAACACTGAAGCTTTCTTT.